This TCR beta chain is drawn from a study of metastatic and nonmetastatic thyroid tumors. Study details: Both malignant and benign thyroid patients supplied peripheral blood and tumor or nodule tissue samples, across which the repertoires of these patients were then compared.

Patients were all untreated before their thyroid surgery. The CDR3 spans 15 residues. Germline CDR1 is LGHDT and CDR2 is YNNKEL (reference sequence). V dropped 3 bases and J dropped 4; count of bases not matched to a gene: 6. This clone was counted many times. TCRdb re-analyzed the PCR reads through MiXCR. Here the sample spans some 31,000 clones, around 7.4% being singletons. This chain uses TRBV3-1 with TRBJ2-3, with TRBD2 identical over 8 bases. This sequence was found in a female donor with papillary thyroid cancer or a benign thyroid nodule (not recorded which). Some clones in this sample may be carry-over from other donors' samples. Sequences were obtained from blood. CDR3 bases: TGTGCCAGCAGCCAGAGCGGGGGTGGTGCAGATACGCAGTATTTT. Its translation is CASSQSGGGADTQYF.